This TCR beta chain was observed in a study of blood T cell repertoires in COVID-19 (TCRdb year 2020). About the study as a whole: Samples from collaborators originated in the United States, Italy and Spain and spanned both the acute and convalescent phases of COVID-19. The prospective study material was composed of cDNA or gDNA derived from T cells, B-cell-depleted T cells, or PBMCs. Deeply sampled blood TCRbeta repertoires from subjects exposed to, actively infected with, or recovered from COVID-19 were included in the dataset. The repertoires were made available in a free public database intended to serve as a resource for research on the immune response to SARS-CoV-2. Samples came from the ongoing ImmuneRACE study (first 160 participants) plus 1,254 subjects from 6 global collaborators. Sample metadata almost always included a de-identified subject ID, COVID-19 status, age in years and sex. HLA class I and class II types, where available, came from metadata supplied by the sample provider rather than from assay-based typing.

About this clone itself: The antigen it binds to is not known. Base qualities are not at hand, and no much larger clone is one base apart.

TCRbeta CDR3 regions were amplified from genomic DNA using the immunoSEQ Assay, a bias-controlled multiplex PCR. Per the authors' processing: The number of nucleated cells in each sample was estimated from the amplification of reference gene primers within the assay. To quantify the absolute abundance of each unique TCRbeta CDR3 rearrangement, sequence reads were collapsed and filtered. For each sample, productive Simpson clonality was calculated as the square root of Simpson's diversity index across productive rearrangements. TCRdb took over this immuneACCESS table, retaining in-frame rearrangements with V and J assigned. Such tables are incomplete; in checked studies, under half of the missing clones stem from an unresolved V gene, and the remainder is unexplained. V, J and clone size are taken as reported in that table, and D and trimming were inferred from the DNA itself. This sample holds 150,000 or so clones; over 70% were observed only once. The ten biggest clones cover approximately 6.1% of the sample.

Study-wide conclusions, independent of this receptor: Clinical and demographic metadata were provided uncurated, with the amount varying by source and participant.

Whole blood was collected in K2EDTA tubes by collaborating institutions according to the institutions' own protocols. For TCRbeta analysis, collaborators shipped samples as frozen whole blood, isolated PBMCs, or DNA extracted from either of those sample types. Sequenced material: peripheral blood. This clonotype was obtained from an elderly man with acute or convalescent COVID-19.

CDR3 sequence: CASSLATGTGGYHEQFF. The nucleotides are TGTGCCAGCAGCTTAGCGACCGGGACTGGGGGATACCACGAGCAGTTCTTC. This receptor chain uses TRBV7-9 and TRBJ2-1; 6 matching bases give a weak D call of TRBD2. Its CDR3 holds 17 amino acids, cysteine through phenylalanine. The CDR3 DNA has 51 bases and is translated from base 1. Via the germline V gene (reference sequence), CDR1 is SEHNR and CDR2 FQNEAQ. Deletion took 0 bases off V and 10 bases off J, with a span of 22 bases between the germline ends.